The 25 T cell receptor beta chains listed next were all sequenced from one sample in a study of early T cells in non-severe SARS-CoV-2 infection. MiXCR, applied by TCRdb to the 5' RACE reads, yields one record per CDR3 protein. Of over 90,000 distinct CDR3 sequences listed, about an eighth are singletons. Sequencing was done on a sample of whole blood. The receptor source for this set is an adult who was a healthcare worker with PCR-confirmed SARS-CoV-2 infection or an uninfected control (not recorded which).

The chain has TRBV20-1 and TRBJ2-1; 11 bases align to TRBD2. The CDR3 is 15 residues long. Germline CDR1 is DFQATT and CDR2 is SNEGSKA (reference sequence). With 0 bases clipped from V and 11 bases from J, the junction kept 9 bases outside the gene matches. The CDR3 nucleotides read TGCAGTGCTAGAGATACTACTAGCGGGGGCGTTAAGCAGTTCTTC. Translation gives CSARDTTSGGVKQFF.

The chain recombines TRBV28 with TRBJ2-7; TRBD2 is a possible D gene (7 bases). Looked up from germline, CDR1 is MDHEN and CDR2 is SYDVKM. V was cut by 7 bases and J by 3 bases, with 13 bases left in between. CDR3 size: 13 residues. CDR3 in amino acids: CASKFGGRYEQYF. In DNA, the CDR3 is TGTGCCAGCAAGTTCGGGGGGCGCTACGAGCAGTACTTC.

There are a few counts of this clonotype. The chain is built from TRBV25-1 and TRBJ2-7, with D unresolved. The ends were cut back, 4 bases at V and 6 bases at J, with 13 bases in the middle. Germline CDR1 MGHDK, CDR2 SYGVNS. The CDR3 is made up of 13 amino acids. The DNA of the CDR3 is TGTGCCAGCAGTGTGGGCCGTCAAAGCGAGCAGTACTTC. As protein: CASSVGRQSEQYF.

This clonotype was counted between two and nine times. V is TRBV6-4 and J is TRBJ2-3; no reliable D call. CDR1 is MRHNA and CDR2 is SNTAGT in the germline V gene. With 0 bases removed from V and 3 bases from J, the gap between germline ends came to 4 bases. This CDR3 is 13 amino acids long. CDR3 sequence: CASSDSTTDTQYF. For the CDR3, the DNA is TGTGCCAGCAGTGACTCGACTACAGATACGCAGTATTTT.

This clonotype has a handful of counts. This chain uses TRBV29-1 with TRBJ2-7, with a weak D call TRBD1 (6 bases). CDR3 length: 12 residues. Trimming stripped 4 bases from V and 4 bases from J, with 11 bases between. The germline V gene encodes CDR1 SQVTM and CDR2 ANQGSEA. The chain's CDR3 is CSVGQQGYEQYF. In DNA, the CDR3 is TGCAGCGTTGGGCAACAGGGTTACGAGCAGTACTTC.

In this sample, this clonotype turned up a few times. The CDR3 sequence: CASSQGRRGGNEQFF. In DNA, the CDR3 is TGTGCCAGCAGCCAAGGGAGACGGGGGGGTAATGAGCAGTTCTTC. The chain uses TRBV3-1 and TRBJ2-1, with 8 bases fitting TRBD2. The V segment lost 1 base and the J segment 7 bases; nucleotides outside the gene matches: 6. The CDR3 is 15 residues long. Germline V gene sequence: CDR1 LGHDT, CDR2 YNNKEL (reference sequence).

The rearrangement links TRBV6-5 to TRBJ2-3; TRBD2 agrees at 8 bases. CDR3 length: 16 amino acids. Germline V lookup: CDR1 MNHEY, CDR2 SVGAGI. V dropped 0 bases and J dropped 3; count of bases not matched to a gene: 5. CDR3 in DNA: TGTGCCAGCAGTTACTCCCATAGCGGGAATACAGATACGCAGTATTTT. It yields the protein CASSYSHSGNTDTQYF.

This clonotype has at least ten counts. The V and J genes are TRBV9 and TRBJ2-1, with 8 bases fitting TRBD2. CDR1 SGDLS and CDR2 YYNGEE come from the germline V gene. CDR3 length equals 15 residues. The V segment lost 0 bases and the J segment 3 bases; nucleotides outside the gene matches: 2. The CDR3, as DNA: TGTGCCAGCAGCGTAGGTAGCGGGAACTACAATGAGCAGTTCTTC. Amino acid sequence: CASSVGSGNYNEQFF.

This clonotype has just a few counts. The chain has TRBV3-1 and TRBJ2-6; D gene uncertain. Trimming shortened V by 4 bases and J by 0 bases, and 10 bases separated the two germline ends. The germline V gene has CDR1 LGHDT and CDR2 YNNKEL (reference sequence). The CDR3 has 16 residues. The CDR3 is CASSPEEGSGANVLTF. The CDR3 DNA reads as TGTGCCAGCAGCCCTGAAGAAGGCTCTGGGGCCAACGTCCTGACTTTC.

This clonotype was observed a handful of times. The genes are TRBV4-3 and TRBJ1-2; no clear D gene. The germline V gene has CDR1 LGHNA and CDR2 YSLEER. CDR3 length equals 12 residues. V was pared by 3 bases and J by 7 bases, with 9 bases between. CDR3 region: CASSHGRGGYTF. Here the CDR3 DNA reads TGCGCCAGCAGCCATGGGCGGGGTGGCTACACCTTC.

This clonotype was found many times. Here the CDR3 reads CASSLTAEGPDYGYTF. The CDR3 DNA reads as TGTGCCAGCAGTTTAACGGCGGAAGGGCCCGACTATGGCTACACCTTC. The chain employs TRBV27 and TRBJ1-2; D remains ambiguous. Looked up from germline, CDR1 is MNHEY and CDR2 is SMNVEV (reference sequence). The CDR3 extends over 16 amino acids. The V and J ends lost 2 bases and 3 bases respectively, with 16 bases between them.

This chain connects TRBV6-1 to TRBJ2-1; D is uncertain. Germline V gene lookup returns CDR1 MNHNS and CDR2 SASEGT. The V end was cut by 2 bases, the J end by 12 bases, with 14 bases between. CDR3 length: 13 amino acids. The CDR3 DNA is TGTGCCAGCAGTGAACAGGACCGATACCCGCAGTTCTTC. It encodes CASSEQDRYPQFF.

The chain combines TRBV13 with TRBJ1-2; D may be TRBD1 (6 bases). There are 16 residues in the CDR3. The ends were cut back, 5 bases at V and 1 base at J, with 17 bases in the middle. Germline lookup yields CDR1 PRHDT and CDR2 FYEKMQ (reference sequence). CDR3 nucleotide sequence: TGTGCCAGCAGCCGGAGCCAGGGGCTAAATAACTATGGCTACACCTTC. This translates into CASSRSQGLNNYGYTF.

This clonotype appeared a few times. The chain combines TRBV5-8 with TRBJ2-1; 11 bases match TRBD2. Germline-derived CDR1 and CDR2 are SGHTS and YDEGEE. The CDR3 contains 14 residues. J gave up 7 bases and V 5 bases, and 5 bases lay outside the gene matches. This chain's CDR3 is CASSSGRAHNEQFF. In DNA form, the CDR3 reads TGTGCCAGCAGTAGCGGGAGGGCCCATAATGAGCAGTTCTTC.

The table lists this clonotype with many counts. CDR3 loop: CASSSGFYTDTQYF. The CDR3 DNA sequence: TGTGCCAGCAGTTCAGGGTTCTACACAGATACGCAGTATTTT. The rearrangement links TRBV12-3 or TRBV12-4 to TRBJ2-3; D might be TRBD1 (5 bases). CDR3 length equals 14 residues. V lost 4 bases, J lost 2 bases, and 10 bases lay in between.

This clonotype has a handful of counts. The chain uses TRBV11-2 and TRBJ2-7; the D gene is possibly TRBD2 (6 bases). Trimming removed 1 base from V and 4 bases from J, with 14 bases in between. The CDR3 is made up of 15 amino acids. Germline V CDR1 and CDR2: SGHAT, FQNNGV. CDR3 loop: CASSLVSGSIYEQYF. The CDR3 DNA reads as TGTGCCAGCAGCTTAGTGTCCGGGAGTATTTACGAGCAGTACTTC.

The chain is built from TRBV20-1 and TRBJ2-7; TRBD1 agrees at 9 bases. The V and J ends lost 6 bases and 2 bases, in that order; junction bases with no gene match: 8. The CDR3 length is 14 residues. The germline CDR1 and CDR2 sequences are DFQATT and SNEGSKA (reference sequence). This CDR3 reads CSAKAGQGTYEQYF. CDR3 in DNA: TGCAGTGCCAAAGCGGGACAGGGCACCTACGAGCAGTACTTC.

For this clonotype: With a much larger clone just one base away, this may be a read error. The chain has TRBV25-1 and TRBJ1-1, with TRBD1 as a possible D gene (6 bases). This CDR3 contains 12 residues. Trimming pared 7 bases from V and 5 bases from J, leaving 11 bases between. In germline, CDR1 is MGHDK, CDR2 SYGVNS. CDR3 amino acids: CASTARGTEAFF. Written as DNA, the CDR3 is TGTGCCAGCACCGCAAGGGGGACTGAAGCTTTCTTT.

The gene calls are TRBV29-1 and TRBJ2-1, with 7 bases that match TRBD2. Germline assignment: CDR1 SQVTM and CDR2 ANQGSEA. CDR3 length equals 15 residues. The V gene end was trimmed by 6 bases and the J gene end by 5 bases; junction bases not matched to a gene: 13. The CDR3 DNA sequence: TGCAGCGTCCACAAAGGTGTAGCGGGTCACAATGAGCAGTTCTTC. Translating it yields CSVHKGVAGHNEQFF.

V gene TRBV6-6 combines with J gene TRBJ2-5; a possible D gene is TRBD1 (5 bases). This CDR3 is built from 13 residues. V was clipped by 4 bases and J by 7 bases, with 13 bases between them. CDR1 is MNHNY and CDR2 is SVGAGI in the germline V gene (reference sequence). CDR3 in DNA: TGTGCCAGCAGTTCAGGGATGTGGGGGACCCAGTACTTC. This translates into CASSSGMWGTQYF.

This clonotype has just a few counts. The J gene is TRBJ1-2, the V gene TRBV7-2, with no clear D. Looked up from germline, CDR1 is SGHTA and CDR2 is FQGNSA. Trimming stripped 5 bases from V and 4 bases from J, with 14 bases between. There are 14 residues in the CDR3. The CDR3 loop reads CASSQSPGGYGYTF. Here the CDR3 DNA reads TGTGCCAGCAGCCAATCCCCCGGCGGCTATGGCTACACCTTC. Drawing the rest from reference TRBV7-2 and TRBJ1-2, the complete variable domain is GAGVSQSPSNKVTEKGKDVELRCDPISGHTALYWYRQSLGQGLEFLIYFQGNSAPDKSGLPSDRFSAERTGGSVSTLTIQRTQQEDSAVYLCASSQSPGGYGYTFGSGTRLTVV.

The chain joins TRBV5-5 to TRBJ2-7; 10 nucleotides agree with TRBD1. The J segment lost 5 bases and the V segment lost 6 bases, leaving 11 bases of the junction unmatched. The germline gives CDR1 SGHKS, CDR2 YYEKEE (reference sequence). The length of the CDR3 is 15 residues. The CDR3 DNA sequence: TGTGCCAGCACCGTGTGGGGGACAGGGGTGAACGAGCAGTACTTC. Its translation: CASTVWGTGVNEQYF.

This clonotype was picked up many times. This chain links TRBV11-2 with TRBJ2-7, with D maybe TRBD1 (5 bases). The CDR3 has 14 amino acids. Germline V gene data show CDR1 as SGHAT and CDR2 as FQNNGV. V was pared by 5 bases and J by 0 bases, with 11 bases between. DNA of the CDR3: TGTGCCAGCAGCACTTGGACACTCTCCTACGAGCAGTACTTC. This gives the protein CASSTWTLSYEQYF.

V and J are TRBV28 and TRBJ2-7, with 7 bases aligning to TRBD2. The V gene end was trimmed by 7 bases and the J gene end by 4 bases; junction bases not matched to a gene: 16. This CDR3 region has 16 residues. Germline V lookup: CDR1 MDHEN, CDR2 SYDVKM. The CDR3 region is CASTRAGTTSKYEQYF. The CDR3 DNA is TGTGCCAGCACGCGAGCCGGGACTACCTCCAAATACGAGCAGTACTTC. The full variable domain, in which reference TRBV28 and TRBJ2-7 provide the parts outside the CDR3, is DVKVTQSSRYLVKRTGEKVFLECVQDMDHENMFWYRQDPGLGLRLIYFSYDVKMKEKGDIPEGYSVSREKKERFSLILESASTNQTSMYLCASTRAGTTSKYEQYFGPGTRLTVT.

In its sample, this clonotype was seen a few times. V usage is TRBV19 and J usage is TRBJ1-3; weak D call: TRBD1 (5 bases). Germline CDR1 reads LNHDA; CDR2 reads SQIVND (reference sequence). The V end lost 3 bases, the J end lost 0 bases, and 18 bases lay between the germline ends. There are 18 residues in the CDR3. The CDR3 nucleotides read TGTGCCAGTAGTATGGGCCTTGCGGTTGACAGCTCTGGAAACACCATATATTTT. Protein: CASSMGLAVDSSGNTIYF.